This T cell receptor beta chain was found in a study of blood T cell repertoires in COVID-19. At the level of the study: Italy, Spain and the United States were the sources of the convalescent and acute COVID-19 samples. PBMCs, B-cell-depleted T cells, or T cells provided the cDNA or gDNA that made up the material.

The CDR3 covers 14 residues. Germline CDR1 and CDR2: SGDLS and YYNGEE. V lost 0 bases to trimming and J lost 0 bases, with 7 bases between them. Authors' methods: For nucleated cells, counts were estimated from reference gene primer amplification. The assay was immunoSEQ multiplex PCR, and TCRdb's table has in-frame clones only and misses some. V and J calls plus clone size are reproduced from that table; the DNA served to infer D and trimming. The sample consists of around 190,000 clones, about four fifths of them appearing once. The source material was peripheral blood. This TCR was recovered from a human donor in a cohort sampled during active COVID-19. The chain recombines TRBV9 with TRBJ2-7; no firm D call. CDR3 sequence (DNA): TGTGCCAGCAGCGTAGGGTATAGCTCCTACGAGCAGTACTTC. This codes for CASSVGYSSYEQYF.